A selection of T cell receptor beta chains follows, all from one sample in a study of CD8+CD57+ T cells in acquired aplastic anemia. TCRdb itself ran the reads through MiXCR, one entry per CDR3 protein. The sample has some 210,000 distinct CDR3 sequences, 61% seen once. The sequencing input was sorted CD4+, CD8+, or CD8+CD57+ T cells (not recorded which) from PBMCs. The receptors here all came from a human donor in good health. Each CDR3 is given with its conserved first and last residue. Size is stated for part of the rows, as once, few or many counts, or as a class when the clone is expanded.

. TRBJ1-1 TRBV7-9 CASSFEMGNTEAFF
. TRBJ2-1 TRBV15 CATSLTGEPYNEQFF
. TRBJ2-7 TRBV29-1 CSARDIGGANSYEQCF
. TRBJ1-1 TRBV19 CASSIRTANTEAFF
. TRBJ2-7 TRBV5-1 CASSPGTPEQYF
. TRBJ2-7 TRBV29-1 CSVEDGTGPTYEQYF
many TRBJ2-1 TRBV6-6 CASSYLGQSSYNEQFF
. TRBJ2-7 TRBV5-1 CASSLGGSKLLTYEQYF
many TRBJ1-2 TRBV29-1 CSSLRRGDYGYTF
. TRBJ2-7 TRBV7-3 CASSPTGSQVDEQYF
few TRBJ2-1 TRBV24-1 CATSDLSGGVYNEQFF
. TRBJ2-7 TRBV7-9 CASSVAGGGIREQYF
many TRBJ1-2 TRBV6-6 CASSYSTGGGYTF
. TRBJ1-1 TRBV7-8 CASSASQGSGAYTEAFF
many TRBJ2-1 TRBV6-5 CASSYSTSDEQFF
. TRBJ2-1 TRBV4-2 CASSQDKSKWPYNEQFF
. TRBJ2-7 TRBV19 CASSIVSGSGSSYEQYF
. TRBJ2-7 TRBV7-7 CASSFGQGVLFTSDEQYF
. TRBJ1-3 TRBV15 CATSRDIVPGNTIYF
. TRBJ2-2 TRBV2 CASMNDANTGELFF
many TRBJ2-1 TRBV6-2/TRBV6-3 CASSYRYNEQFF
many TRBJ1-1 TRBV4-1 CASSQLTVNTEAFF
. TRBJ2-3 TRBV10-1 CASSESVSTVYTDTQYF
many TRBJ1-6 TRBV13 CASSLGTGVSPLHF
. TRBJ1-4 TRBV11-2 CASSLDPAGATNEKLFF
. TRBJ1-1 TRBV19 CASSPQGGNTEAFF
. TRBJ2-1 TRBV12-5 CASRGQENYNEQFF
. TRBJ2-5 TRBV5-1 CASSLGTGSETQYF
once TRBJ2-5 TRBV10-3 CAISPTGGQEGTQYF
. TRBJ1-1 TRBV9 CASSYRESSTEAFF
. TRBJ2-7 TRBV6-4 CASSDSGGASEQYF
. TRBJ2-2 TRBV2 CASSEQGFDTGELFF